Following are 18 T cell receptor beta chains from one sample sequenced in a study of T cell repertoires in cytomegalovirus infection (dated by TCRdb to about 2019). What these receptors recognize is not known. The treatment or condition tag for this specimen amounts to: in vitro stimulation with specific CMV peptide epitopes to enrich CMV-specific T cells. The reads were generated on an Illumina HiSeq 1500. TCRdb redid the processing of the public reads, applying fastp at Q25 and MiXCR, and retained in-frame beta chains. Entries are consolidated by CDR3 protein sequence, retaining the most common genes and DNA. The sample data list about 310,000 distinct CDR3 sequences, and more than 20% of these were observed just once. 10% to 15% of the sample is in the top ten clones. The starting material was cultured PBMCs, obtained from culture after CMV antigen stimulation. The receptor source for this set is a human donor in good health (CMV status not recorded). Some clones in this sample may be carry-over from other donors' samples.

V usage is TRBV7-2 and J usage is TRBJ1-2, with TRBD1 as a possible D gene (5 bases). The germline V gene encodes CDR1 SGHTA and CDR2 FQGNSA. V was trimmed by 3 bases and J by 4 bases, leaving 18 bases between them. The CDR3 consists of 16 residues. CDR3 in DNA: TGTGCCAGCAGCTTTGCTCTCCGGGGGGATTCCTATGGCTACACCTTC. Its translation: CASSFALRGDSYGYTF.

Only one count was recorded for this clonotype. This chain joins TRBV6-1 and TRBJ1-5, with a weak D call TRBD1 (5 bases). The CDR3 loop spans 15 amino acids. V dropped 4 bases and J dropped 6 bases, with 16 bases sitting between them. Germline lookup yields CDR1 MNHNS and CDR2 SASEGT. CDR3 sequence: CASSGGREPGQPQHF. CDR3 DNA sequence: TGTGCCAGCAGTGGGGGCAGGGAGCCAGGTCAGCCCCAGCATTTT.

This clonotype was observed a handful of times. The chain links TRBV11-3 to TRBJ1-4; D ambiguous. The V and J ends lost 2 bases and 4 bases respectively, with 11 bases between them. Germline V gene data show CDR1 as SGHNT and CDR2 as YENEEA. This CDR3 contains 15 residues. CDR3 coding DNA: TGTGCCAGCAGCTTACGGACGGGCCGTAATGAAAAACTGTTTTTT. It is translated as CASSLRTGRNEKLFF.

The genes are TRBV5-4 and TRBJ2-7; 8 nucleotides agree with TRBD2. Losses at the gene ends were 4 bases for V and 2 bases for J; bases not matched to a gene: 8. Per germline, CDR1 SGHNT and CDR2 YYREEE (reference sequence). The CDR3 runs to 15 residues. The CDR3 sequence is CASSREAGGAYEQYF. CDR3 in DNA: TGTGCCAGCAGCAGGGAGGCGGGAGGCGCCTACGAGCAGTACTTC.

This clonotype occurred a few times. The CDR3 here is CASSPPRGCPDTQYF. The DNA of the CDR3 is TGTGCCAGCAGCCCTCCAAGGGGTTGCCCAGATACGCAGTATTTT. V is TRBV11-3 and J is TRBJ2-3; weak D call: TRBD1 (5 bases). The CDR3 has 15 residues. V was trimmed by 5 bases and J by 4 bases, leaving 16 bases between them. CDR1 and CDR2 (germline): SGHNT, YENEEA.

This chain uses TRBV5-6 with TRBJ1-5; 7 bases are shared with TRBD1. Trimming took 7 bases from V and 0 from J; bases not matched to a gene: 7. CDR3 length: 15 residues. Per the germline V gene, CDR1 is SGHDT and CDR2 is YYEEEE. The CDR3 sequence: CASGVTGDSNQPQHF. The CDR3 DNA reads as TGTGCCAGCGGCGTTACAGGGGATAGCAATCAGCCCCAGCATTTT.

This clonotype was seen many times. The chain has TRBV12-3 or TRBV12-4 and TRBJ2-5; 12 nucleotides line up with TRBD1. The CDR3 loop spans 14 amino acids. The ends lost 7 bases at V and 5 bases at J; junction bases unmatched: 5. The CDR3 reads CASTGTGGPETQYF. The CDR3 nucleotides are TGTGCCAGCACCGGGACAGGGGGCCCCGAGACCCAGTACTTC.

The chain carries TRBV7-6 and TRBJ2-7; D is unclear. Germline-derived CDR1 and CDR2 are SGHVS and FNYEAQ. Trimming shortened V by 5 bases and J by 7 bases, and 27 bases separated the two germline ends. The CDR3 length is 17 residues. The CDR3 sequence is CASSARAADPFLEEQYV. The CDR3 bases are TGTGCCAGCAGCGCAAGGGCTGCAGACCCCTTCCTTGAGGAGCAGTACGTC.

The CDR3 sequence is CASSQDQNTEAFF. CDR3 DNA: TGTGCCAGCAGCCAAGATCAGAACACTGAAGCTTTCTTT. This rearrangement joins TRBV14 to TRBJ1-1; the D is unclear. The length of the CDR3 is 13 residues. The germline V gene has CDR1 SGHDN and CDR2 FVKESK. V dropped 0 bases and J dropped 1 base, with 3 bases sitting between them.

At least ten counts were recorded for this clonotype. The chain carries TRBV12-3 or TRBV12-4 and TRBJ1-1; D not resolved. V was pared by 5 bases and J by 0 bases, with 7 bases between. The length of the CDR3 is 13 residues. The CDR3 DNA sequence: TGTGCCAGCAGTCCAGAAATGAACACTGAAGCTTTCTTT. Translation gives CASSPEMNTEAFF.

The chain uses TRBV29-1 and TRBJ2-7, with TRBD1 matching over 8 bases. This CDR3 is 13 amino acids long. V was clipped by 6 bases and J by 4 bases; unmatched bases: 8. Germline loops: CDR1 SQVTM, CDR2 ANQGSEA. As DNA, the CDR3 is TGCAGCGTCCGTGGACAGGGCGGGTACGAGCAGTACTTC. It is translated as CSVRGQGGYEQYF.

This clonotype was found a few times. This chain connects TRBV28 to TRBJ1-2; 7 bases are a match to TRBD1. Germline V gene lookup returns CDR1 MDHEN and CDR2 SYDVKM. CDR3 length: 15 residues. Trimming cost V 3 bases and J 1 base; bases outside gene matches: 5. CDR3 in amino acids: CASSFTGDRNYGYTF. Here the CDR3 DNA reads TGTGCCAGCAGTTTCACAGGGGACCGTAACTATGGCTACACCTTC.

The chain carries TRBV27 and TRBJ1-2; 7 nucleotides line up with TRBD1. CDR3 length equals 17 residues. Germline-derived CDR1 and CDR2 are MNHEY and SMNVEV (reference sequence). With 4 bases clipped from V and 3 bases from J, the junction kept 14 bases outside the gene matches. The CDR3 DNA is TGTGCCAGCAGTTGGCTAAGGAGGGGGCGCGTCTACTATGGCTACACCTTC. Encoded protein: CASSWLRRGRVYYGYTF.

The rearrangement links TRBV19 to TRBJ2-7; D is possibly TRBD1 (6 bases). With 3 bases removed from V and 2 bases from J, the gap between germline ends came to 17 bases. The CDR3 runs to 16 residues. CDR1 and CDR2 (germline): LNHDA, SQIVND (reference sequence). CDR3 nucleotide sequence: TGTGCCAGTAGTATGATGGACAGCTCTATCCCCTACGAGCAGTACTTC. Protein product: CASSMMDSSIPYEQYF.

The V gene is TRBV20-1, the J gene TRBJ2-1, with D hard to call. The V end lost 0 bases, the J end lost 2 bases, and 14 bases lay between the germline ends. CDR1 is DFQATT, CDR2 SNEGSKA, per germline (reference sequence). This CDR3 has 16 amino acids. The CDR3 region is CSARDWVANTYNEQFF. CDR3 DNA: TGCAGTGCTAGAGATTGGGTGGCCAACACCTACAATGAGCAGTTCTTC.

This clonotype was picked up a small number of times. This sequence joins TRBV29-1 and TRBJ2-7, with D unclear. Germline values: CDR1 SQVTM, CDR2 ANQGSEA. Trimming left V 3 bases short and J 6 bases short, with 15 bases between. The CDR3 totals 13 residues. This CDR3 reads CSVEPRPSAEQYF. The CDR3 DNA follows: TGCAGCGTTGAGCCCCGTCCATCTGCCGAGCAGTACTTC.

This rearrangement joins TRBV29-1 to TRBJ1-2, with unresolved D. CDR3 length: 13 residues. The V and J ends lost 3 bases and 8 bases respectively, with 16 bases between them. Germline CDR1 and CDR2: SQVTM and ANQGSEA. CDR3: CSVDRQLSFGYTF. The CDR3 bases are TGCAGCGTTGACCGGCAGCTCAGCTTCGGCTACACCTTC.

This clonotype has a handful of counts. The J gene is TRBJ2-5, the V gene TRBV12-3 or TRBV12-4; D perhaps matches TRBD2 (5 bases). The V gene lost 3 bases and the J gene lost 5 bases, with 16 bases spanning the gap. The CDR3 is made up of 15 amino acids. This chain's CDR3 is CASSLTAGLGETQYF. The CDR3 coding sequence is TGTGCCAGCAGTTTGACGGCGGGCCTCGGGGAGACCCAGTACTTC.